This entry lists 21 T cell receptor beta chains sequenced from one sample in a study of blood T cell repertoires in COVID-19. TCRdb keeps only in-frame clones here, not all; method: immunoSEQ multiplex PCR. The repertoire holds 51,000 or so clones, with approximately 82% as singletons. The sequenced sample consisted of peripheral blood. The receptors derive from a man aged 65-85 years with active COVID-19.

The chain carries TRBV14 and TRBJ2-5; D perhaps matches TRBD1 (6 bases). V was cut by 5 bases and J by 7 bases, with 17 bases left in between. The CDR3 contains 14 residues. CDR1 is SGHDN and CDR2 is FVKESK in the germline V gene. The CDR3 loop reads CASSVTGTKGTQYF. Written as DNA, the CDR3 is TGTGCCAGCAGCGTAACCGGGACAAAAGGGACCCAGTACTTC.

This chain's CDR3 is CATATRGRSGYTF. Here the CDR3 DNA reads TGTGCCACCGCGACAAGGGGGCGAAGTGGCTACACCTTC. The genes are TRBV21-1 and TRBJ1-2; the table assigns TRBD1, which was not confirmed against the DNA. TRBV21-1 is classified as a pseudogene. The CDR3 has 13 residues.

This sequence joins TRBV5-1 and TRBJ2-5; 13 nucleotides match TRBD2. The germline gives CDR1 SGHRS, CDR2 YFSETQ. V lost 0 bases to trimming and J lost 5 bases; unmatched junction nucleotides: 4. CDR3 length equals 16 residues. CDR3 DNA sequence: TGCGCCAGCAGCTTGGAACTAGCGGGGGGGCGGGAGACCCAGTACTTC. Amino acid sequence: CASSLELAGGRETQYF.

V gene TRBV28 combines with J gene TRBJ2-3; TRBD2 matches at 8 bases. Germline V gives CDR1 MDHEN, CDR2 SYDVKM. CDR3 size: 16 residues. Losses at the gene ends were 5 bases for V and 4 bases for J; bases not matched to a gene: 11. The CDR3 DNA reads TGTGCCAGCAGTCCCCCGACCAGCGGGGGAGCAGATACGCAGTATTTT. This encodes CASSPPTSGGADTQYF.

In nucleotides, the CDR3 is TGTGCCACTACCCTGGGGCCCACAGATACGCAGTATTTT. Its protein product is CATTLGPTDTQYF. The chain is built from TRBV6-6 and TRBJ2-3; D possibly corresponds to TRBD1 (5 bases). V was clipped by 10 bases and J by 2 bases, with 13 bases between them. The CDR3 contains 13 residues. CDR1 MNHNY and CDR2 SVGAGI come from the germline V gene (reference sequence).

The count of this clone is one. The chain combines TRBV10-3 with TRBJ2-7; possibly TRBD1 for D (5 bases). Per germline, CDR1 ENHRY and CDR2 SYGVKD. Trimming left V 6 bases short and J 2 bases short, with 11 bases between. CDR3 length: 13 amino acids. In nucleotides, the CDR3 is TGTGCCATCAGCCTCGGACATACCTACGAGCAGTACTTC. It specifies CAISLGHTYEQYF.

This chain connects TRBV12-3 or TRBV12-4 to TRBJ1-1; tentative D call: TRBD1 (6 bases). V was clipped by 7 bases and J by 4 bases, with 13 bases between them. The CDR3 consists of 13 residues. The CDR3, as DNA: TGTGCCAGCACCGAGGGGGTTATCACTGAAGCTTTCTTT. It specifies CASTEGVITEAFF.

V usage is TRBV3-1 (or the pseudogene TRBV3-2) and J usage is TRBJ2-1, with TRBD1 identical over 7 bases. J lost 5 bases, V lost 4 bases, and 8 bases had no gene match. The CDR3 is made up of 15 amino acids. Germline V gene lookup returns CDR1 LGHDT and CDR2 YNNKEL (reference sequence). In nucleotides, the CDR3 is TGTGCCAGCAGCCTCTGGACAGGAATAAACAATGAGCAGTTCTTC. Its translation: CASSLWTGINNEQFF.

This clone was seen once. This chain uses TRBV5-8 with TRBJ1-5; 8 bases map to TRBD1. The CDR3 extends over 15 amino acids. The V gene's germline CDR1 is SGHTS and CDR2 YDEGEE. Trimming at V came to 5 bases and at J to 2 bases, leaving 6 bases not matched to a gene. The DNA for the CDR3 is TGTGCCAGCAGTTCTGACAGGGGAGGCAATCAGCCCCAGCATTTT. This sequence encodes CASSSDRGGNQPQHF.

V is TRBV15 and J is TRBJ1-4; no definite D call. The V and J ends lost 4 bases and 5 bases respectively, with 8 bases between them. Germline assignment: CDR1 LNHNV and CDR2 YYDKDF (reference sequence). The CDR3 covers 13 residues. CDR3 sequence: CATSKLRNEKLFF. The CDR3 DNA reads TGTGCCACCAGCAAACTTAGAAATGAAAAACTGTTTTTT.

The chain carries TRBV18 and TRBJ2-3, with a tentative D call TRBD2 (6 bases). In germline, CDR1 is KGHSH, CDR2 LQKENI. V lost 4 bases and J 3 bases, leaving 8 bases between the germline ends. The CDR3 has 13 residues. CDR3: CASSLAATDTQYF. CDR3 bases: TGTGCCAGCTCACTAGCGGCAACAGATACGCAGTATTTT.

The chain carries TRBV12-3 or TRBV12-4 and TRBJ1-2, with TRBD1 as a possible D gene (6 bases). The CDR3 spans 13 residues. V lost 4 bases, J lost 7 bases, and 13 bases lay in between. The CDR3 DNA reads TGTGCCAGCAGTTACGACAGGATGGGTGGCTACACCTTC. Protein: CASSYDRMGGYTF.

This chain uses TRBV6-1 with TRBJ2-1; 7 positions match TRBD2. Germline V lookup: CDR1 MNHNS, CDR2 SASEGT. Trimming cost V 0 bases and J 10 bases; bases outside gene matches: 0. This CDR3 is 12 amino acids long. Written as DNA, the CDR3 is TGTGCCAGCAGTGAAGCGCGGGGGGAGCAGTTCTTC. Protein product: CASSEARGEQFF.

The V gene is TRBV6-6, the J gene TRBJ2-3, with 7 nucleotides matching TRBD1. The CDR3 consists of 16 residues. Germline CDR1 MNHNY, CDR2 SVGAGI (reference sequence). V was clipped by 1 base and J by 2 bases; unmatched bases: 6. The DNA of the CDR3 is TGTGCCAGCAGTTACTTCGGTAAGGGGGCCACAGATACGCAGTATTTT. It translates to CASSYFGKGATDTQYF.

This clone has just a few counts. V is TRBV9 and J is TRBJ2-2; TRBD1 matches at 8 bases. Trimming cost V 5 bases and J 6 bases; bases outside gene matches: 3. The CDR3 runs 13 residues. Germline V gene sequence: CDR1 SGDLS, CDR2 YYNGEE. The CDR3 DNA is TGTGCCAGCAGTTCCAGGGGGCCCGGGGAGCTGTTTTTT. It is translated as CASSSRGPGELFF.

This clone was observed once. The V gene is TRBV23-1, the J gene TRBJ1-1; the D gene is possibly TRBD1 (6 bases). TRBV23-1 is identified as an open reading frame with a role that is uncertain. The CDR3 has 15 residues. The V gene lost 4 bases and the J gene lost 1 base, with 13 bases spanning the gap. The CDR3 sequence is CASSPPGQSNTEAFF. The CDR3 nucleotides are TGCGCCAGCAGTCCCCCCGGACAGTCGAACACTGAAGCTTTCTTT.

The rearrangement links TRBV9 to TRBJ1-6, with a weak D call TRBD1 (5 bases). Looked up from germline, CDR1 is SGDLS and CDR2 is YYNGEE. V gave up 0 bases and J gave up 6 bases, with 10 bases separating them. This CDR3 comprises 15 residues. The CDR3 DNA sequence: TGTGCCAGCAGCGTAGGACAGATTCCTAATTCACCCCTCCACTTT. This sequence encodes CASSVGQIPNSPLHF.

V usage is TRBV14 and J usage is TRBJ2-5; TRBD1 aligns across 10 bases. Trimming took 4 bases from V and 10 from J; bases not matched to a gene: 12. Germline CDR1 is SGHDN and CDR2 is FVKESK. This CDR3 region has 15 residues. CDR3 sequence: CASSRSGTGAQGQYF. The CDR3 bases are TGTGCCAGCAGCCGCTCCGGGACAGGGGCCCAGGGCCAGTACTTC.

This clone has just one count. The CDR3 sequence: CASSPTWTGQETQYF. DNA of the CDR3: TGCGCCAGCAGCCCGACGTGGACAGGACAAGAGACCCAGTACTTC. This chain joins TRBV4-3 and TRBJ2-5, with 7 bases fitting TRBD1. CDR1 is LGHNA, CDR2 YSLEER, per germline. Trimming cost V 4 bases and J 2 bases; bases outside gene matches: 7. This CDR3 region has 15 residues.

The chain combines TRBV9 with TRBJ2-2; D possibly corresponds to TRBD2 (5 bases). CDR1 SGDLS and CDR2 YYNGEE come from the germline V gene. The V end lost 3 bases, the J end lost 5 bases, and 11 bases lay between the germline ends. The CDR3 totals 14 residues. CDR3 sequence reads: CASSDARGTGELFF. As DNA, the CDR3 is TGTGCCAGCAGCGATGCCCGGGGTACCGGGGAGCTGTTTTTT. The whole variable domain, filled in from reference TRBV9 and TRBJ2-2, reads DSGVTQTPKHLITATGQRVTLRCSPRSGDLSVYWYQQSLDQGLQFLIQYYNGEERAKGNILERFSAQQFPDLHSELNLSSLELGDSALYFCASSDARGTGELFFGEGSRLTVL.

This chain links TRBV5-8 with TRBJ2-5, with 7 positions matching TRBD1. The CDR3 length is 14 residues. Per germline, CDR1 SGHTS and CDR2 YDEGEE. Trimming at V came to 4 bases and at J to 2 bases, leaving 5 bases not matched to a gene. CDR3 nucleotide sequence: TGTGCCAGCAGCAAGGACAGGTTTCAAGAGACCCAGTACTTC. Encoded protein: CASSKDRFQETQYF. Full variable domain (missing parts from reference TRBV5-8 and TRBJ2-5): EAGVTQSPTHLIKTRGQQATLRCSPISGHTSVYWYQQALGLGLQFLLWYDEGEERNRGNFPPRFSGRQFPNYSSELNVNALELEDSALYLCASSKDRFQETQYFGPGTRLLVL.